Shown below are 30 T cell receptor beta chains from a single sample sequenced in a study of identical twins. TCRdb re-called the 5' RACE reads through MiXCR, storing one row per CDR3 protein. Counted here are 200,000 to 250,000 distinct CDR3 sequences, 6% to 9% occurring once; the ten biggest clones make up about 1.8%. These data were also reused for a study on yellow fever vaccine responses in identical twins.

The specimen was memory (CD45RO+) T cells sorted from blood. These receptors came from a woman aged 18-29 years in good health.

This clonotype has a count of ten or more. This rearrangement joins TRBV6-1 to TRBJ2-7; 12 bases agree with TRBD1. Germline lookup yields CDR1 MNHNS and CDR2 SASEGT. The CDR3 spans 19 residues. With V trimmed by 4 bases and J by 1 base, 14 bases remained unmatched. In DNA form, the CDR3 reads TGTGCCAGCAGTGTAATGGAGGGACAGGGGGCTTTTAGGTCCTACGAGCAGTACTTC. It translates to CASSVMEGQGAFRSYEQYF.

The chain couples TRBV6-2 or TRBV6-3 to TRBJ2-5, with a tentative D call TRBD1 (6 bases). V was shortened by 4 bases and J by 2 bases, with 17 bases between the two germline ends. The CDR3 has 16 residues. Germline V lookup: CDR1 MNHEY, CDR2 SVGEGT. The CDR3, as DNA: TGTGCCAGCAGTTCGTACCTGTGGGGGACACAAGAGACCCAGTACTTC. It is translated as CASSSYLWGTQETQYF.

This clonotype was recorded many times. This chain links TRBV3-1 with TRBJ1-2; 10 bases are shared with TRBD1. Germline V CDR1 and CDR2: LGHDT, YNNKEL (reference sequence). The CDR3 is 15 amino acids. V lost 2 bases and J lost 6; bases outside the gene matches: 6. The CDR3 loop is CASSQNAGQGNGYTF. DNA for the CDR3: TGTGCCAGCAGCCAAAACGCGGGACAGGGGAATGGCTACACCTTC. Based on the CDR3 plus reference TRBV3-1 and TRBJ1-2, the full variable domain is DTAVSQTPKYLVTQMGNDKSIKCEQNLGHDTMYWYKQDSKKFLKIMFSYNNKELIINETVPNRFSPKSPDKAHLNLHINSLELGDSAVYFCASSQNAGQGNGYTFGSGTRLTVV.

This clonotype was observed many times. V usage is TRBV29-1 and J usage is TRBJ2-3; no clear D. There are 13 residues in the CDR3. Germline CDR1 SQVTM, CDR2 ANQGSEA. V lost 0 bases and J lost 1, with 5 bases in between. For the CDR3, the DNA is TGCAGCGTTGAAGACAGCCGCACAGATACGCAGTATTTT. Translated, it gives CSVEDSRTDTQYF.

J is TRBJ1-4 and V is TRBV4-3; D is unresolved. V lost 0 bases and J lost 7, with 9 bases in between. CDR3 length: 14 amino acids. CDR1 LGHNA and CDR2 YSLEER come from the germline V gene. CDR3 residues: CASSQDVASEKLFF. The CDR3 nucleotides read TGCGCCAGCAGCCAAGATGTGGCCAGTGAAAAACTGTTTTTT.

This clonotype was counted only a few times. V gene TRBV28 combines with J gene TRBJ2-7; 8 nucleotides align to TRBD2. This CDR3 spans 15 amino acids. Germline V gives CDR1 MDHEN, CDR2 SYDVKM. The V gene end was trimmed by 3 bases and the J gene end by 7 bases; junction bases not matched to a gene: 11. The CDR3 DNA follows: TGTGCCAGCAGTTTTTCGAGCGGGAGAGAACGGGAGCAGTACTTC. Protein: CASSFSSGREREQYF.

This clonotype was counted a few times. The V gene is TRBV14, the J gene TRBJ2-1, with TRBD2 matching over 10 bases. Germline V gives CDR1 SGHDN, CDR2 FVKESK. The CDR3 consists of 17 residues. Trimming removed 0 bases from V and 8 bases from J; junction bases left unmatched: 10. The CDR3 DNA sequence: TGTGCCAGCAGCCAAGATTCAGGACTAGCGGTTTTTGATGAGCAGTTCTTC. This sequence encodes CASSQDSGLAVFDEQFF.

The V call is TRBV7-2, the J call TRBJ2-7; D unclear. CDR1 and CDR2 from the germline V gene are SGHTA and FQGNSA. There are 14 residues in the CDR3. V was shortened by 2 bases and J by 0 bases, with 8 bases between the two germline ends. DNA for the CDR3: TGTGCCAGCAGCTTATTGCAGAGCTCCTACGAGCAGTACTTC. This encodes CASSLLQSSYEQYF.

The chain carries TRBV28 and TRBJ2-7, with 9 positions matching TRBD1. This CDR3 region has 15 residues. The germline gives CDR1 MDHEN, CDR2 SYDVKM. The V gene end was trimmed by 6 bases and the J gene end by 4 bases; junction bases not matched to a gene: 10. The CDR3 DNA follows: TGTGCCAGCAGGGGACAGGGTACCGCCTTATACGAGCAGTACTTC. Its translation is CASRGQGTALYEQYF.

This clonotype came up many times. CDR3 coding DNA: TGTGCCAGCTCACCACCCGGGACAGGGCGTGAAGCTTTCTTT. Protein: CASSPPGTGREAFF. The V and J genes are TRBV18 and TRBJ1-1, with 9 nucleotides matching TRBD1. The CDR3 sequence is 14 residues long. From germline, CDR1 is KGHSH and CDR2 LQKENI. Trimming removed 0 bases from V and 7 bases from J; junction bases left unmatched: 3. Filled out from reference TRBV18 and TRBJ1-1, the complete variable domain reads NAGVMQNPRHLVRRRGQEARLRCSPMKGHSHVYWYRQLPEEGLKFMVYLQKENIIDESGMPKERFSAEFPKEGPSILRIQQVVRGDSAAYFCASSPPGTGREAFFGQGTRLTVV.

A few counts support this clonotype. The chain has TRBV20-1 and TRBJ2-1, with D possibly matching TRBD1 (6 bases). The length of the CDR3 is 16 residues. Trimming stripped 5 bases from V and 0 bases from J, with 17 bases between. The V gene's germline CDR1 is DFQATT and CDR2 SNEGSKA (reference sequence). The CDR3 loop is CSALQGLGSSYNEQFF. DNA of the CDR3: TGCAGTGCTCTACAGGGATTGGGAAGCTCCTACAATGAGCAGTTCTTC.

This clonotype has at least ten counts. The chain uses TRBV7-8 and TRBJ2-1; TRBD2 might be the D (6 bases). Germline CDR1 is SGHVS and CDR2 is FQNEAQ. V was cut by 1 base and J by 1 base, with 8 bases left in between. CDR3 length: 15 residues. Written as DNA, the CDR3 is TGTGCCAGCAGCTTAGGCCTAGCGTCCTACAATGAGCAGTTCTTC. Its translation is CASSLGLASYNEQFF.

The chain uses TRBV20-1 and TRBJ2-4; no clear D gene. Germline-derived CDR1 and CDR2 are DFQATT and SNEGSKA (reference sequence). This CDR3 has 20 residues. V dropped 1 base and J dropped 0 bases, with 25 bases sitting between them. CDR3 amino acids: CSARAPGGDSPLLAKNIQYF. The CDR3 region has the DNA TGCAGTGCTAGAGCACCCGGTGGGGATAGCCCATTACTAGCCAAAAACATTCAGTACTTC.

This clonotype turned up a few times. This rearrangement joins TRBV5-1 to TRBJ2-5; 11 bases agree with TRBD2. Germline CDR1 and CDR2: SGHRS and YFSETQ. J gave up 3 bases and V 2 bases, and 3 bases lay outside the gene matches. The CDR3 contains 15 residues. The CDR3 nucleotides read TGCGCCAGCAGCTTCGGGACTAGCGGAGAAGAGACCCAGTACTTC. This encodes CASSFGTSGEETQYF.

V gene TRBV20-1 combines with J gene TRBJ2-2; no firm D call. The CDR3 sequence is 14 residues long. CDR1 is DFQATT, CDR2 SNEGSKA, per germline (reference sequence). Trimming removed 6 bases from V and 2 bases from J, with 13 bases in between. The CDR3 sequence is CSAITTDNTGELFF. CDR3 coding DNA: TGCAGTGCGATCACGACGGATAACACCGGGGAGCTGTTTTTT.

The V and J genes are TRBV7-2 and TRBJ2-7; 9 bases agree with TRBD2. The V gene's germline CDR1 is SGHTA and CDR2 FQGNSA. Germline trimming cut 6 bases from V and 6 bases from J; bases unmatched to any gene: 6. This CDR3 has 13 residues. Here the CDR3 DNA reads TGTGCCAGCAGACTGGGACTAGCTGGCGAGCAGTACTTC. It is translated as CASRLGLAGEQYF.

This clonotype was detected ten times or more. This chain connects TRBV4-1 to TRBJ1-1, with D tentatively TRBD1 (5 bases). CDR3 size: 16 residues. Per the germline V gene, CDR1 is MGHRA and CDR2 is YSYEKL. V was pared by 4 bases and J by 3 bases, with 18 bases between. CDR3 nucleotides: TGCGCCAGCAGCCGCCAACACCCAGGGTGGGACACTGAAGCTTTCTTT. Translation: CASSRQHPGWDTEAFF.

The chain couples TRBV27 to TRBJ2-7; 9 bases fit TRBD2. V gave up 6 bases and J gave up 0 bases; unmatched junction bases: 9. The CDR3 loop spans 16 amino acids. Germline-derived CDR1 and CDR2 are MNHEY and SMNVEV (reference sequence). Written as DNA, the CDR3 is TGTGCCAGCAGCTCCACTGCGGGGGGGAGCTCCTACGAGCAGTACTTC. Translated: CASSSTAGGSSYEQYF.

The chain recombines TRBV29-1 with TRBJ2-5; tentative D call: TRBD2 (6 bases). V shed 8 bases and J shed 10 bases, with 17 bases lying between them. CDR1 is SQVTM, CDR2 ANQGSEA, per germline. The CDR3 has 11 amino acids. The CDR3 DNA sequence: TGCAGCACCCAGGAGGGATATGGCCAGTACTTC. This sequence encodes CSTQEGYGQYF.

The sample holds a few counts of this clonotype. This chain connects TRBV3-1 to TRBJ2-5; 8 bases are shared with TRBD2. The V segment lost 0 bases and the J segment 3 bases; nucleotides outside the gene matches: 9. Germline V CDR1 and CDR2: LGHDT, YNNKEL (reference sequence). This CDR3 spans 17 amino acids. CDR3 DNA sequence: TGTGCCAGCAGCCAAGAAGAGGCGGGAGGAAGGGAAGAGACCCAGTACTTC. It yields the protein CASSQEEAGGREETQYF.

In its sample, this clonotype was seen a few times. The CDR3 DNA reads TGTGCCAGCAGCTTACCGGGGACAGGGGTCTCTGAAGCTTTCTTT. Its translation is CASSLPGTGVSEAFF. This chain links TRBV5-4 with TRBJ1-1; 10 positions match TRBD1. V shed 2 bases, J shed 6 bases, and the junction held 7 bases outside the gene matches. Germline V lookup: CDR1 SGHNT, CDR2 YYREEE (reference sequence). This CDR3 is built from 15 residues.

The gene calls are TRBV11-2 and TRBJ2-1; 10 bases are shared with TRBD2. Germline lookup yields CDR1 SGHAT and CDR2 FQNNGV. CDR3 length: 16 residues. The V gene end was trimmed by 1 base and the J gene end by 5 bases; junction bases not matched to a gene: 5. CDR3 loop: CASSLVGLASHNEQFF. The CDR3 nucleotides are TGTGCCAGCAGCTTAGTGGGACTAGCGAGCCACAATGAGCAGTTCTTC.

At least ten counts were recorded for this clonotype. The chain joins TRBV4-2 to TRBJ2-5; TRBD2 matches at 10 bases. V lost 1 base and J lost 4; bases outside the gene matches: 9. The germline V gene has CDR1 LGHNA and CDR2 YNFKEQ. This CDR3 comprises 17 residues. This CDR3 is CASSQALRLAGAETQYF. Written as DNA, the CDR3 is TGTGCCAGCAGCCAAGCCCTGCGGCTAGCGGGAGCAGAGACCCAGTACTTC.

This clonotype was observed a handful of times. This chain uses TRBV12-3 or TRBV12-4 with TRBJ2-6; D is uncertain. This CDR3 has 15 amino acids. The V end was cut by 1 base, the J end by 2 bases, with 6 bases between. The CDR3 DNA reads as TGTGCCAGCAGTTTAGATACAGCTGGGGCCAACGTCCTGACTTTC. As protein: CASSLDTAGANVLTF.

This chain links TRBV9 with TRBJ2-5; 8 nucleotides align to TRBD2. CDR3 length equals 17 residues. With 0 bases clipped from V and 0 bases from J, the junction kept 7 bases outside the gene matches. The germline CDR1 and CDR2 sequences are SGDLS and YYNGEE. Written as DNA, the CDR3 is TGTGCCAGCAGCGTAGGCAAACTAGCGGTATACCAAGAGACCCAGTACTTC. Protein product: CASSVGKLAVYQETQYF.

The chain joins TRBV20-1 to TRBJ2-5; D possibly uses TRBD1 or TRBD2 (5 bases each). CDR3 length equals 15 residues. Germline V gene sequence: CDR1 DFQATT, CDR2 SNEGSKA (reference sequence). Deletions cut 1 base from V and 4 bases from J, with 16 bases between. For the CDR3, the DNA is TGCAGTGCTAGAGCCCCCCTTAGGGGAGCAGAGACCCAGTACTTC. This translates into CSARAPLRGAETQYF.

Ten or more counts support this clonotype. This chain joins TRBV5-1 and TRBJ2-1, with 8 nucleotides matching TRBD2. V lost 0 bases and J lost 1; bases outside the gene matches: 6. The germline CDR1 and CDR2 sequences are SGHRS and YFSETQ. The CDR3 is made up of 17 amino acids. CDR3 coding DNA: TGCGCCAGCAGCTTGGCCCCGGGACTAGGGTCCTACAATGAGCAGTTCTTC. Protein: CASSLAPGLGSYNEQFF.

This clonotype has just a few counts. The rearrangement links TRBV6-4 to TRBJ2-3; 7 bases fit TRBD1. The CDR3 contains 14 residues. Trimming removed 2 bases from V and 1 base from J; junction bases left unmatched: 0. Germline CDR1 reads MRHNA; CDR2 reads SNTAGT. The CDR3 is CASSDTGGTDTQYF. The CDR3 nucleotides are TGTGCCAGCAGTGACACAGGGGGCACAGATACGCAGTATTTT.

The sample holds a few counts of this clonotype. The rearrangement links TRBV6-1 to TRBJ1-5; 8 nucleotides align to TRBD1. V trimming: 6 bases; J trimming: 3 bases; junction bases outside the gene matches: 16. The CDR3 consists of 18 residues. In germline, CDR1 is MNHNS, CDR2 SASEGT. CDR3 loop: CASSKAARTGTINQPQHF. The CDR3 DNA is TGTGCCAGCAGCAAAGCGGCCAGGACAGGGACTATCAATCAGCCCCAGCATTTT.

This clonotype was detected ten times or more. The chain employs TRBV12-3 or TRBV12-4 and TRBJ2-7; 10 nucleotides align to TRBD1. With V trimmed by 6 bases and J by 3 bases, 5 bases remained unmatched. This CDR3 comprises 14 residues. The CDR3 is CASSPGQGRYEQYF. Written as DNA, the CDR3 is TGTGCCAGCAGCCCGGGACAGGGGCGCTACGAGCAGTACTTC.